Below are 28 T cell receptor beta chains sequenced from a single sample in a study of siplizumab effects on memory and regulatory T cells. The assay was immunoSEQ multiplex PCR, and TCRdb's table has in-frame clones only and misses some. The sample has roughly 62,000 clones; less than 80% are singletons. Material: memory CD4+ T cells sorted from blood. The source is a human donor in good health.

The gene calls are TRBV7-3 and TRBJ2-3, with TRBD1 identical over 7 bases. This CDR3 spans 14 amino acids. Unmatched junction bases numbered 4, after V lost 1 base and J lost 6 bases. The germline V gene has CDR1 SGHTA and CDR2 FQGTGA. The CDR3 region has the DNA TGTGCCAGCAGCTTAATCCAGGGGGTGGATACGCAGTATTTT. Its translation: CASSLIQGVDTQYF.

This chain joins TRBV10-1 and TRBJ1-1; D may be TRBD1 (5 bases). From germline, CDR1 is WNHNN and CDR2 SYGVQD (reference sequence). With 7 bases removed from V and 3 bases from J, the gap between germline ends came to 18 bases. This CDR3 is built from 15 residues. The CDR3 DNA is TGCGCCAGCACCGTGGTGGGACGGGGGGACACTGAAGCTTTCTTT. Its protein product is CASTVVGRGDTEAFF.

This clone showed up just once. CDR3 coding DNA: TGTGCCATCAGTGGAGGGGGGGATGGCTACACCTTC. This gives the protein CAISGGGDGYTF. V gene TRBV10-3 combines with J gene TRBJ1-2, with D maybe TRBD1 (6 bases). The CDR3 totals 12 residues. The germline V and J ends were trimmed by 4 bases and 6 bases, with 9 bases remaining between them. CDR1 is ENHRY and CDR2 is SYGVKD in the germline V gene.

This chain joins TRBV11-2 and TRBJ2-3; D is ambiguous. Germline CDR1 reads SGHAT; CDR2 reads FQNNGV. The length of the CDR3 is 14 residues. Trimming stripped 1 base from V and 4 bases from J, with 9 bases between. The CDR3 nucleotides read TGTGCCAGCAGCTTAGGGACCGCCGCAGATACGCAGTATTTT. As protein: CASSLGTAADTQYF.

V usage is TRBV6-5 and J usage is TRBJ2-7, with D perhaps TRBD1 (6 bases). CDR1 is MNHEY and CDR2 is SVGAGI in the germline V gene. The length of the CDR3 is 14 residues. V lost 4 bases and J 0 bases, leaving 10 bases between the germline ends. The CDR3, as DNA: TGTGCCAGCAGTTGGACAGTTTCCTCCTACGAGCAGTACTTC. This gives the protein CASSWTVSSYEQYF.

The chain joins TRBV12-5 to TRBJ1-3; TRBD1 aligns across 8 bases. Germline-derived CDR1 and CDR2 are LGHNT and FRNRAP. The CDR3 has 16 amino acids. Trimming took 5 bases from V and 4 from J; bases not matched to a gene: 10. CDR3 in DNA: TGTGCTAGTGGTCCCCAGGACAGGGCGCTCGGAAACACCATATATTTT. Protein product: CASGPQDRALGNTIYF.

Here the CDR3 DNA reads TGTGCCAGCAGTTATCATGGACAGGGACTCGGCTACACCTTC. This encodes CASSYHGQGLGYTF. The chain recombines TRBV6-5 with TRBJ1-2; TRBD1 matches at 8 bases. The CDR3 length is 14 residues. J was trimmed by 8 bases and V by 3 bases; bases with no gene match: 8. CDR1 is MNHEY and CDR2 is SVGAGI in the germline V gene.

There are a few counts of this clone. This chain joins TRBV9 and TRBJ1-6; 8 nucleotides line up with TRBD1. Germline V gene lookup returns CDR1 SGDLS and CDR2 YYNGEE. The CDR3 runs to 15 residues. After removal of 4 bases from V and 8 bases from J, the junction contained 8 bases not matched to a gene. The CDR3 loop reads CASSPRTGLDSPLHF. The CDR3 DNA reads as TGTGCCAGCAGCCCTCGGACAGGGTTGGATTCACCCCTCCACTTT.

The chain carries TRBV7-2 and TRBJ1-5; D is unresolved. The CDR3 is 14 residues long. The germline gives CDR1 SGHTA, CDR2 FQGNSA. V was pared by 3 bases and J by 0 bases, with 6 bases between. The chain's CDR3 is CASSLDGSNQPQHF. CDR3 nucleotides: TGTGCCAGCAGCTTGGACGGTAGCAATCAGCCCCAGCATTTT.

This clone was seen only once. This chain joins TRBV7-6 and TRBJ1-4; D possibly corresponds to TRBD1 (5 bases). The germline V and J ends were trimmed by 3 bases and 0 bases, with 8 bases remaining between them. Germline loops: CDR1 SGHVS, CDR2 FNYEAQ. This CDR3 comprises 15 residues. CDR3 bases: TGTGCCAGCAGCTTCTTGACAGCAACTAATGAAAAACTGTTTTTT. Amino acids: CASSFLTATNEKLFF.

CDR3 coding DNA: TGCGCCAGCAGCCAAGGTGATGGGGGCCCAGAGACCCAGTACTTC. Its protein is CASSQGDGGPETQYF. The chain uses TRBV4-3 and TRBJ2-5; TRBD1 is a possible D gene (6 bases). CDR1 is LGHNA, CDR2 YSLEER, per germline. Trimming pared 1 base from V and 4 bases from J, leaving 13 bases between. This CDR3 region has 15 residues.

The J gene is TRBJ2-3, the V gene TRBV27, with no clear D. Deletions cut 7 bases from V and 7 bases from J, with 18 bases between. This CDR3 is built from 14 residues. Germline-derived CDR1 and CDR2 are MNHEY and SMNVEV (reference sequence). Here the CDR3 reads CASTLSSPSNTQYF. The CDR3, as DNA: TGTGCCAGCACCCTAAGCAGTCCGAGTAATACGCAGTATTTT.

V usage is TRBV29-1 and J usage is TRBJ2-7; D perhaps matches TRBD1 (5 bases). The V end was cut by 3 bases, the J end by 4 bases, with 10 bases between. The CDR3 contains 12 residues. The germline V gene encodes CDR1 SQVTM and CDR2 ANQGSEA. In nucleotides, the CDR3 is TGCAGCGTTGATACAGGCCCTTACGAGCAGTACTTC. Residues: CSVDTGPYEQYF.

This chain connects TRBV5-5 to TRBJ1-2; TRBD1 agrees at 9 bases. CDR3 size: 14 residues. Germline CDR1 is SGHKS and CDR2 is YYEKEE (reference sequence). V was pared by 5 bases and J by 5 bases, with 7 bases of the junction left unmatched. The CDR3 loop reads CASRTLQGAYGYTF. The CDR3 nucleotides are TGTGCCAGCAGAACCTTACAGGGGGCGTATGGCTACACCTTC.

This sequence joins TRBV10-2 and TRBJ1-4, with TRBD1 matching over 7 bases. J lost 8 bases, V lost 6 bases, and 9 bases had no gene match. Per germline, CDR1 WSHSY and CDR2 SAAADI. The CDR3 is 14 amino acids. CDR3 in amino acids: CASSDTGALEKLFF. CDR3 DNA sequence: TGCGCCAGCAGCGATACAGGGGCCCTCGAAAAACTGTTTTTT.

The CDR3, as DNA: TGTGCCTGGAGTATAGGGACAGCCAATGAGCAGTTCTTC. Protein: CAWSIGTANEQFF. The chain employs TRBV30 and TRBJ2-1; 7 nucleotides match TRBD1. Germline V gene sequence: CDR1 GTSNPN, CDR2 SVGIG (reference sequence). The CDR3 spans 13 residues. V lost 2 bases and J lost 6; bases outside the gene matches: 4.

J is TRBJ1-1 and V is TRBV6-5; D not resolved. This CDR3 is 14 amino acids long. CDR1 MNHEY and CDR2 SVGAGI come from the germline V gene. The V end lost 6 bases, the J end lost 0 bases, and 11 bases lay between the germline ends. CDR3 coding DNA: TGTGCCAGCAGGGAGCAGAGGGTGAACACTGAAGCTTTCTTT. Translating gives CASREQRVNTEAFF.

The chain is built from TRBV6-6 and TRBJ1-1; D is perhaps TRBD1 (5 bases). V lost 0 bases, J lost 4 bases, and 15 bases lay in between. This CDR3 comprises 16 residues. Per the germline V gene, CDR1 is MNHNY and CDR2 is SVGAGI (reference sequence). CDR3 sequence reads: CASSYSQGAGGTEAFF. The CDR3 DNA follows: TGTGCCAGCAGTTACTCTCAAGGGGCGGGTGGCACTGAAGCTTTCTTT.

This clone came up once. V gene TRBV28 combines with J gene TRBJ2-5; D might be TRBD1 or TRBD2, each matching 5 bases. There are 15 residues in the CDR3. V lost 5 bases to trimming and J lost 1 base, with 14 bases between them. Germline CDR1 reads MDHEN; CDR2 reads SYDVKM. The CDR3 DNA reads TGTGCCAGCAGTCAAGCGGCAGGGCCCCAAGAGACCCAGTACTTC. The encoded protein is CASSQAAGPQETQYF.

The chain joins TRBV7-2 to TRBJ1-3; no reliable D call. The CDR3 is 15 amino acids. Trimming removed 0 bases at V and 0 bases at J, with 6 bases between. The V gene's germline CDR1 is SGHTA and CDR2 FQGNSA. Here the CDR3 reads CASSLAGRSGNTIYF. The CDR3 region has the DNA TGTGCCAGCAGCTTAGCGGGCCGCTCTGGAAACACCATATATTTT.

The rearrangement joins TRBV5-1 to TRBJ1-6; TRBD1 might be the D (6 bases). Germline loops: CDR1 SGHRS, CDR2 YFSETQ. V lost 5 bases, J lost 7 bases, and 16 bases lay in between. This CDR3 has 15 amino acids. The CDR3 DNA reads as TGCGCCAGCAGTGCCCAGGGGAATGGGAATTCACCCCTCCACTTT. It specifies CASSAQGNGNSPLHF.

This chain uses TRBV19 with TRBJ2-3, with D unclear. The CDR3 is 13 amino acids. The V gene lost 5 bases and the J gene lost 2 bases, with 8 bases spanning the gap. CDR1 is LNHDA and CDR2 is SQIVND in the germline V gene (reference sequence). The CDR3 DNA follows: TGTGCCAGTAGTGGAACCCACACAGATACGCAGTATTTT. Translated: CASSGTHTDTQYF.

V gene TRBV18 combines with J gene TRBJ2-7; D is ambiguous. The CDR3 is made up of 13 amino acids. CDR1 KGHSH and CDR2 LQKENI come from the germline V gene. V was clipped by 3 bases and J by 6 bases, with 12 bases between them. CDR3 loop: CASSPTLLTEQYF. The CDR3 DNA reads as TGTGCCAGCTCACCTACTCTACTTACCGAGCAGTACTTC.

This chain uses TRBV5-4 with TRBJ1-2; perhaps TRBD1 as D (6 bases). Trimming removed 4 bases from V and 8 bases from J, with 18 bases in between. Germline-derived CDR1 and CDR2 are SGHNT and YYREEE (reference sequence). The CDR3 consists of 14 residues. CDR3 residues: CASSPWIGGRGYTF. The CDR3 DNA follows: TGTGCCAGCAGCCCATGGATTGGGGGCAGAGGCTACACCTTC.

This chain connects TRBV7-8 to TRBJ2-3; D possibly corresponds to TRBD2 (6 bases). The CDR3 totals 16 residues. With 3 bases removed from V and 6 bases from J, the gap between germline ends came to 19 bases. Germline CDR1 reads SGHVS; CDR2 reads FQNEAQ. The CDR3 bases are TGTGCCAGCAGCTTGGGTCTCGCGGGGTCCGGGGATACGCAGTATTTT. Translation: CASSLGLAGSGDTQYF. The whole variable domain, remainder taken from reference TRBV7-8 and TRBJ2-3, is GAGVSQSPRYKVAKRGQDVALRCDPISGHVSLFWYQQALGQGPEFLTYFQNEAQLDKSGLPSDRFFAERPEGSVSTLKIQRTQQEDSAVYLCASSLGLAGSGDTQYFGPGTRLTVL.

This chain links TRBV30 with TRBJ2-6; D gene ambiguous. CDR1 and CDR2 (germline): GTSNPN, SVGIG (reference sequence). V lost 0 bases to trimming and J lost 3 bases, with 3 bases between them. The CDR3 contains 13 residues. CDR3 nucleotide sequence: TGTGCCTGGAGTGTACGTGGGGCCAACGTCCTGACTTTC. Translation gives CAWSVRGANVLTF.

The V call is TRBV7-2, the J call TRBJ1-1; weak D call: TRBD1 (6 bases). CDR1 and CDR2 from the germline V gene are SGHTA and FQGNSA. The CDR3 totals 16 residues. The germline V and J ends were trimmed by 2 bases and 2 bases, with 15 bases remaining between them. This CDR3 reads CASSLRGAVFNTEAFF. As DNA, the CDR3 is TGTGCCAGCAGCTTAAGGGGGGCAGTCTTTAACACTGAAGCTTTCTTT.

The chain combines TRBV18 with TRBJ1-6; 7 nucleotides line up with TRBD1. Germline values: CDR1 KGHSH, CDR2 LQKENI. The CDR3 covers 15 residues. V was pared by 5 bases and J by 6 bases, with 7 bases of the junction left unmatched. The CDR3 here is CASSTTGDSNSPLHF. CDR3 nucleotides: TGTGCCAGCTCAACTACAGGGGATAGTAATTCACCCCTCCACTTT.